Sequencing of this T cell receptor beta chain was carried out in a study of PD-1 blockade in classical Hodgkin lymphoma. Study-level information: Nivolumab was administered to patients intravenously at 3 mg/kg every 2 weeks. Study-wide findings and caveats: Diversity in CD4+ TCRs, unlike that measured in CD8+ TCRs, had risen significantly by C4D1.

On this clone itself: What it binds is unknown.

Clones were sequenced by immunoSEQ multiplex PCR, and TCRdb holds only the in-frame ones, with some missing. The data show around 23,000 clones, about 83% seen once. Each patient's relapse followed autologous stem cell transplantation, and brentuximab vedotin exposure varied. Negative magnetic selection isolated CD4+ T cells from thawed PBMCs. This receptor was obtained from a human donor with classical Hodgkin lymphoma. The sample consisted of CD4+ T cells from blood, taken at baseline.

In nucleotides, the CDR3 is TGTGCCAGCAGCCGCTGGACAGGCACTAACTATGGCTACACCTTC. Protein product: CASSRWTGTNYGYTF. The J gene is TRBJ1-2, the V gene TRBV6-5; 7 bases align to TRBD1. The CDR3 has 15 residues. With 6 bases clipped from V and 0 bases from J, the junction kept 7 bases outside the gene matches. Germline V lookup: CDR1 MNHEY, CDR2 SVGAGI.